This T cell receptor beta chain derives from a study of T cell responses to AZD1222 COVID-19 vaccine. Study-wide findings and caveats: Donors in the cohort were predominantly white British and more often female, and clonal diversity was possibly underestimated.

This clone was seen a single time. Its target is not known. Measured with immunoSEQ multiplex PCR; TCRdb has only the in-frame clones, and not every one. Of 95,000 to 130,000 clones in the sample, 75% to 90% are singletons; the top ten hold roughly 3.9%. CDR1 and CDR2 (germline): SNHLY, FYNNEI. After removal of 6 bases from V and 5 bases from J, the junction contained 3 bases not matched to a gene. This CDR3 has 15 amino acids. The rearrangement joins TRBV2 to TRBJ2-1, with 14 bases matching TRBD2. This TCR came from an adult in good health. The sequencing here drew on peripheral blood, taken on day 0 of MenACWY control vaccination. Here the CDR3 DNA reads TGTGCCAGCAGGAAGGGACTAGCGGGGGACAATGAGCAGTTCTTC. Translating gives CASRKGLAGDNEQFF.